The 26 T cell receptor beta chains listed next were all sequenced from one sample in a study of regulatory T cells in long-lasting Graves disease. Arm-PCR of CDR3 regions and iRepertoire HTBI primers were the basis on which TCR beta libraries were built. TCRdb passed the multiplex PCR reads through MiXCR, listing each CDR3 protein once. The top ten hold 7% to 10% of the sample, which has about 470,000 distinct CDR3 sequences, less than 25% seen once. Indicated time point: persistent/refractory GD, antithyroid drugs over 5 years with positive TRAb. The TCR library used RNA extracted from PBMCs. The input for sequencing was peripheral blood mononuclear cells (PBMCs), taken when the disease was refractory, from a patient treated with antithyroid drugs. These receptors were collected from a female donor with Graves disease.

In this sample, this clonotype turned up a few times. The chain links TRBV6-2 or TRBV6-3 to TRBJ1-2, with a possible D match to TRBD1 (5 bases). Germline V CDR1 and CDR2: MNHEY, SVGEGT. The length of the CDR3 is 15 residues. The germline V and J ends were trimmed by 0 bases and 3 bases, with 11 bases remaining between them. The CDR3, as DNA: TGTGCCAGCAGTTACTCACCAGGGCTGGACTATGGCTACACCTTC. Its translation is CASSYSPGLDYGYTF.

The genes are TRBV20-1 and TRBJ2-5; 9 nucleotides match TRBD2. Germline V lookup: CDR1 DFQATT, CDR2 SNEGSKA (reference sequence). This CDR3 contains 13 residues. Trimming cost V 4 bases and J 5 bases; bases outside gene matches: 5. The CDR3 sequence: CSATIAGVETQYF. The DNA of the CDR3 is TGCAGTGCTACCATAGCGGGAGTGGAGACCCAGTACTTC.

This clonotype has a handful of counts. This sequence joins TRBV10-2 and TRBJ1-2, with unresolved D. Germline CDR1 is WSHSY and CDR2 is SAAADI. This CDR3 has 12 residues. V was clipped by 2 bases and J by 7 bases, with 8 bases between them. CDR3 residues: CASSEASVGYTF. CDR3 nucleotides: TGCGCCAGCAGTGAGGCCTCTGTTGGCTACACCTTC.

This clonotype was counted ten times or more. The J gene is TRBJ1-1, the V gene TRBV10-3; D perhaps matches TRBD1 (6 bases). This CDR3 has 11 residues. V was pared by 5 bases and J by 6 bases, with 7 bases between. Germline CDR1 reads ENHRY; CDR2 reads SYGVKD. DNA for the CDR3: TGTGCCATCAGTACAGGGTCTGAAGCTTTCTTT. Its protein product is CAISTGSEAFF.

The chain joins TRBV18 to TRBJ2-5, with 8 bases matching TRBD1. The junction had 4 bases not matched to a gene; V was cut back by 3 bases and J by 7 bases. Germline CDR1 KGHSH, CDR2 LQKENI. The CDR3 is 13 residues long. Here the CDR3 reads CASSPPTGATQYF. The CDR3 region has the DNA TGTGCCAGCTCACCGCCGACAGGGGCGACCCAGTACTTC.

This clonotype has a count of ten or more. The V and J genes are TRBV6-1 and TRBJ1-2; TRBD1 might be the D (5 bases). CDR3 size: 15 residues. V lost 5 bases to trimming and J lost 6 bases, with 19 bases between them. Germline V gene sequence: CDR1 MNHNS, CDR2 SASEGT. As DNA, the CDR3 is TGTGCCAGCAGTCCCAACGTTGCGGGGCCGGATGGCTACACCTTC. This translates into CASSPNVAGPDGYTF.

This clonotype turned up a few times. The chain employs TRBV28 and TRBJ2-1, with TRBD2 as a possible D gene (5 bases). The CDR3 is 13 residues long. V gave up 5 bases and J gave up 12 bases, with 17 bases separating them. Germline CDR1 is MDHEN and CDR2 is SYDVKM. This chain's CDR3 is CASSPHALVSQFF. The CDR3 region has the DNA TGTGCCAGCAGTCCCCATGCACTAGTATCGCAGTTCTTC.

This clonotype was seen a handful of times. V usage is TRBV6-2 or TRBV6-3 and J usage is TRBJ1-3; 10 positions match TRBD1. Trimming removed 2 bases from V and 4 bases from J; junction bases left unmatched: 5. The CDR3 totals 16 residues. Germline CDR1 and CDR2: MNHEY and SVGEGT. CDR3: CASSYTGTGVGNTIYF. CDR3 nucleotide sequence: TGTGCCAGCAGTTACACCGGGACAGGGGTCGGAAACACCATATATTTT.

Of note for this clonotype: At one of its ends the junction is not consistent with the germline gene, which may arise from a read error. The V call is TRBV5-6, the J call TRBJ1-1; D unclear. Germline lookup yields CDR1 SGHDT and CDR2 YYEEEE. The CDR3 is 15 amino acids. In DNA, the CDR3 is TGTGCCAGCAGCTTGGTCTGGCAGATGAACACTGAAGCTTCCTTT. It specifies CASSLVWQMNTEASF.

This clonotype was observed a handful of times. V gene TRBV29-1 combines with J gene TRBJ2-1, with 7 positions matching TRBD1. The CDR3 runs to 15 residues. V shed 5 bases, J shed 7 bases, and the junction held 14 bases outside the gene matches. Per the germline V gene, CDR1 is SQVTM and CDR2 is ANQGSEA. DNA for the CDR3: TGCAGCGTTCAAGGACAGGACGGTGCGTGGAATGAGCAGTTCTTC. Amino acid sequence: CSVQGQDGAWNEQFF.

This clonotype came up many times. The V call is TRBV5-1, the J call TRBJ2-4; D ambiguous. This CDR3 is built from 12 residues. CDR1 and CDR2 (germline): SGHRS, YFSETQ. Trimming removed 3 bases at V and 8 bases at J, with 9 bases between. The CDR3 loop is CASSSNWDIQYF. CDR3 DNA sequence: TGCGCCAGCAGCTCAAATTGGGACATTCAGTACTTC.

This clonotype was counted many times. The genes are TRBV7-8 and TRBJ1-2; 12 nucleotides align to TRBD1. V gave up 5 bases and J gave up 5 bases; unmatched junction bases: 12. The CDR3 consists of 17 residues. Per the germline V gene, CDR1 is SGHVS and CDR2 is FQNEAQ. In DNA, the CDR3 is TGTGCCAGCAGCCTAGGGACAGGGGGCATCAATGGTTATGGCTACACCTTC. Encoded protein: CASSLGTGGINGYGYTF.

There are many counts of this clonotype. This sequence joins TRBV28 and TRBJ1-5; D ambiguous. Germline CDR1 and CDR2: MDHEN and SYDVKM. Trimming stripped 5 bases from V and 4 bases from J, with 12 bases between. CDR3 length: 14 residues. In nucleotides, the CDR3 is TGTGCCAGCAGTCCCTTACCGGAAAATCAGCCCCAGCATTTT. This codes for CASSPLPENQPQHF.

This clonotype was detected ten times or more. The V gene is TRBV28, the J gene TRBJ2-5; 9 bases agree with TRBD2. V trimming: 6 bases; J trimming: 2 bases; junction bases outside the gene matches: 7. Germline CDR1 MDHEN, CDR2 SYDVKM. CDR3 length: 15 residues. The CDR3 nucleotides are TGTGCCAGCAGCCTTTCTCTAGCGGGGCAAGAGACCCAGTACTTC. It codes for CASSLSLAGQETQYF.

This clonotype was seen a handful of times. One end of the junction varies from germline; a read error may be responsible. V gene TRBV12-3 or TRBV12-4 combines with J gene TRBJ2-7; D gene uncertain. The CDR3 is made up of 13 amino acids. Here the CDR3 reads CASSPSFLDEQCF. For the CDR3, the DNA is TGTGCCAGCAGTCCCTCCTTCCTCGACGAGCAGTGCTTC.

The V call is TRBV30, the J call TRBJ2-7, with D uncertain. The CDR3 covers 16 residues. With 0 bases removed from V and 2 bases from J, the gap between germline ends came to 17 bases. Germline V gene lookup returns CDR1 GTSNPN and CDR2 SVGIG (reference sequence). CDR3 amino acids: CAWSVQLGWETYEQYF. The CDR3 DNA follows: TGTGCCTGGAGTGTACAGCTAGGGTGGGAAACCTACGAGCAGTACTTC.

The V gene is TRBV28, the J gene TRBJ2-7; weak D call: TRBD1 (5 bases). V lost 6 bases and J 7 bases, leaving 10 bases between the germline ends. The length of the CDR3 is 11 residues. Germline V gene lookup returns CDR1 MDHEN and CDR2 SYDVKM. The CDR3 loop reads CASSRVGEQYF. In DNA form, the CDR3 reads TGTGCCAGCAGCAGGGTGGGGGAGCAGTACTTC.

This clonotype has only a few counts. The CDR3 nucleotides are TGTGCCAGCAGCCGGAAGCCGAACACCGGGGAGCTGTTTTTT. This translates into CASSRKPNTGELFF. V gene TRBV14 combines with J gene TRBJ2-2; the D is unclear. This CDR3 contains 14 residues. V gave up 4 bases and J gave up 0 bases, with 6 bases separating them. CDR1 is SGHDN and CDR2 is FVKESK in the germline V gene.

This clonotype was counted at least ten times. The chain carries TRBV11-2 and TRBJ1-2; D is undetermined. Per the germline V gene, CDR1 is SGHAT and CDR2 is FQNNGV. Trimming removed 5 bases from V and 1 base from J, with 11 bases in between. This CDR3 region has 14 residues. The CDR3 DNA sequence: TGTGCCAGCAGCCCCGCACCCGTTAACTATGGCTACACCTTC. This codes for CASSPAPVNYGYTF.

There are a few counts of this clonotype. The chain carries TRBV19 and TRBJ1-5; D is uncertain. V lost 3 bases to trimming and J lost 3 bases, with 6 bases between them. The CDR3 spans 13 residues. CDR1 is LNHDA and CDR2 is SQIVND in the germline V gene (reference sequence). DNA for the CDR3: TGTGCCAGTAGTATGTCAGTCAATCAGCCCCAGCATTTT. Its translation: CASSMSVNQPQHF.

The CDR3 here is CASSADRDGYTF. The CDR3 DNA is TGTGCCAGCAGCGCCGACAGAGACGGCTACACCTTC. The chain has TRBV25-1 and TRBJ1-2, with D possibly being TRBD1 (5 bases). This CDR3 has 12 amino acids. Trimming shortened V by 6 bases and J by 8 bases, and 13 bases separated the two germline ends. From germline, CDR1 is MGHDK and CDR2 SYGVNS.

The rearrangement uses TRBV7-9 and TRBJ2-1; TRBD2 aligns across 8 bases. Germline CDR1 SEHNR, CDR2 FQNEAQ (reference sequence). CDR3 length equals 16 residues. After removal of 5 bases from V and 0 bases from J, the junction contained 6 bases not matched to a gene. The CDR3: CASSAGGGLSYNEQFF. DNA of the CDR3: TGTGCCAGCAGCGCGGGGGGCGGCCTCTCCTACAATGAGCAGTTCTTC.

In nucleotides, the CDR3 is TGCAGCGTTTTTTTTGTGGGACAGGGGACTGAAGCTTTCTTT. Amino acid sequence: CSVFFVGQGTEAFF. The V call is TRBV29-1, the J call TRBJ1-1; 10 bases are shared with TRBD1. The ends lost 5 bases at V and 5 bases at J; junction bases unmatched: 8. The CDR3 loop spans 14 amino acids. Germline V gene data show CDR1 as SQVTM and CDR2 as ANQGSEA. The full variable domain, rest sourced from reference TRBV29-1 and TRBJ1-1, is SAVISQKPSRDICQRGTSLTIQCQVDSQVTMMFWYRQQPGQSLTLIATANQGSEATYESGFVIDKFPISRPNLTFSTLTVSNMSPEDSSIYLCSVFFVGQGTEAFFGQGTRLTVV.

Points on this clonotype: Possible read error: a much larger clone is one base away. The genes are TRBV20-1 and TRBJ2-7; D not certain. This CDR3 contains 13 residues. CDR1 is DFQATT, CDR2 SNEGSKA, per germline (reference sequence). The CDR3 here is CSARGILSHEQYF. The DNA for the CDR3 is TGCAGTGCTAGAGGTATACTCTCCCACGAGCAGTACTTC.

This clonotype was observed at least ten times. This chain uses TRBV12-3 or TRBV12-4 with TRBJ1-3; D gene ambiguous. V lost 6 bases, J lost 0 bases, and 15 bases lay in between. The CDR3 loop spans 16 amino acids. The DNA for the CDR3 is TGTGCCAGCAGCCTTGGACGGGAATCCTCTGGAAACACCATATATTTT. Its translation: CASSLGRESSGNTIYF.

This clonotype was detected ten times or more. This chain links TRBV24-1 with TRBJ1-1, with 9 bases aligning to TRBD1. Unmatched junction bases numbered 13, after V lost 8 bases and J lost 4 bases. The CDR3 consists of 16 residues. CDR1 KGHDR and CDR2 SFDVKD come from the germline V gene. The CDR3 reads CATTTGGLRFITEAFF. In DNA form, the CDR3 reads TGTGCCACCACCACAGGGGGCCTCCGCTTTATCACTGAAGCTTTCTTT.